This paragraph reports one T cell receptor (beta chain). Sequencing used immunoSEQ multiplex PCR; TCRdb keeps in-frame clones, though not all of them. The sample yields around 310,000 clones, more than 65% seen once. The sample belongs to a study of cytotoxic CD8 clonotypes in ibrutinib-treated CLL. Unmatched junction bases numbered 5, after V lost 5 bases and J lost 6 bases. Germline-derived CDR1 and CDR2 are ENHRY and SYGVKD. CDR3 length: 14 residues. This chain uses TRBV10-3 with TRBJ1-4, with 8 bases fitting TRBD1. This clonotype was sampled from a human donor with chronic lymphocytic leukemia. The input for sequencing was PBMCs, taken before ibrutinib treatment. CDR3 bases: TGTGCCATCAGTTCCAGGGGGCCCCATGAAAAACTGTTTTTT. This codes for CAISSRGPHEKLFF.